This TCR beta chain stems from a study of T cell responses to AZD1222 COVID-19 vaccine. General study points: The sample set comprised mostly white British donors with more females, and clonal diversity was possibly underestimated.

A note on this clone: Its antigen is unidentified.

Generated by immunoSEQ multiplex PCR, the TCRdb table keeps only in-frame clones and is missing some. This table holds 120,000 or so clones, about 90% found once. Trimming pared 6 bases from V and 6 bases from J, leaving 6 bases between. The CDR3 is 12 amino acids. The germline CDR1 and CDR2 sequences are SGHAT and FQNNGV. The genes are TRBV11-2 and TRBJ1-6; D unresolved. The material sequenced was peripheral blood, taken on day 0 of AZD1222 vaccination. The TCR originated in an adult in good health. The CDR3 here is CASSPGNSPLHF. DNA of the CDR3: TGTGCCAGCAGTCCCGGTAATTCACCCCTCCACTTT. The full variable domain, completed using reference TRBV11-2 and TRBJ1-6, is EAGVAQSPRYKIIEKRQSVAFWCNPISGHATLYWYQQILGQGPKLLIQFQNNGVVDDSQLPKDRFSAERLKGVDSTLKIQPAKLEDSAVYLCASSPGNSPLHFGNGTRLTVT.